The present TCR beta chain was sequenced within a study of cytomegalovirus exposure and HLA in healthy donors. For the study at large: Earlier findings included 100 million to 130 million unique TCR beta sequences obtained from about 179 million T cells. Study results and limitations: Links to common viral pathogens appeared, in a later analysis, for several of the most significant clusters.

The PCR used 60 Vbeta and 13 Jbeta primers. TCRdb's table, derived via immunoSEQ multiplex PCR, lists solely in-frame clones and lacks some. Among 160,000 or so clones listed, around 78% were seen once. As regards this clone: What it binds is unknown.

Trimming took off 3 bases at V and 7 bases at J, with 12 bases between the two ends. The CDR3 has 13 amino acids. The V gene's germline CDR1 is SNHLY and CDR2 FYNNEI. The sample consisted of PBMCs. The receptor's source is a middle-aged woman in good health and CMV-seropositive. V and J are TRBV2 and TRBJ1-1; D is unresolved. The CDR3 loop is CASSDFLGSEAFF. CDR3 coding DNA: TGTGCCAGCAGTGACTTTCTGGGCAGTGAAGCTTTCTTT.